This T cell receptor (beta chain) comes out of a study of cytomegalovirus exposure and HLA in healthy donors. The primer mix had 60 Vbeta and 13 Jbeta primers. This table comes from immunoSEQ multiplex PCR, and its TCRdb copy is limited to in-frame clones, with some not included. This table holds approximately 140,000 clones, around 79% found once. The CDR3 has 15 residues. V gave up 1 base and J gave up 2 bases, with 9 bases separating them. Germline assignment: CDR1 LNHDA and CDR2 SQIVND (reference sequence). The source material was PBMCs. This chain joins TRBV19 and TRBJ1-5, with D possibly matching TRBD1 (5 bases). The receptor was derived from a middle-aged man in good health and CMV-seropositive. The CDR3 protein is CASSIGRARNQPQHF. The DNA of the CDR3 is TGTGCCAGTAGTATAGGCAGGGCCCGCAATCAGCCCCAGCATTTT.